The entry below gives a single T cell receptor (beta chain) sequence along with its context. Other DNA sequences in this specimen translate into the identical CDR3. This sample was taken from a study of OX40 agonist ivuxolimab in advanced cancers. The overall study: All patients had ivuxolimab intravenously every 2 weeks at 0.01 to 10 mg/kg. Of the participants, under 50% had some prior anti-PD-1, anti-PD-L1 or anti-CTLA-4 therapy, which was allowed. Patients with hepatocellular carcinoma, melanoma, renal cell or head and neck cancer made up the dose-escalation patients.

Autoimmune disease history or systemic immunosuppression led to patient exclusion. Sequencing used immunoSEQ multiplex PCR; TCRdb keeps in-frame clones, though not all of them. This repertoire shows around 31,000 clones, around nine tenths found once; its top ten account for roughly 30%. The CDR3 has 14 residues. Germline CDR1 is KGHSH and CDR2 is LQKENI. The V end lost 3 bases, the J end lost 3 bases, and 9 bases lay between the germline ends. This clonotype was sampled from an adult with an advanced solid tumor such as melanoma, head and neck, liver or kidney cancer. The chain recombines TRBV18 with TRBJ1-5; tentative D call: TRBD1 (5 bases). The sample consisted of CD4+ or CD8+ T cells sorted from blood, taken in a trial of the OX40 agonist ivuxolimab. The CDR3 spells CASSPGQINQPQHF. For the CDR3, the DNA is TGTGCCAGCTCACCGGGGCAGATCAATCAGCCCCAGCATTTT.